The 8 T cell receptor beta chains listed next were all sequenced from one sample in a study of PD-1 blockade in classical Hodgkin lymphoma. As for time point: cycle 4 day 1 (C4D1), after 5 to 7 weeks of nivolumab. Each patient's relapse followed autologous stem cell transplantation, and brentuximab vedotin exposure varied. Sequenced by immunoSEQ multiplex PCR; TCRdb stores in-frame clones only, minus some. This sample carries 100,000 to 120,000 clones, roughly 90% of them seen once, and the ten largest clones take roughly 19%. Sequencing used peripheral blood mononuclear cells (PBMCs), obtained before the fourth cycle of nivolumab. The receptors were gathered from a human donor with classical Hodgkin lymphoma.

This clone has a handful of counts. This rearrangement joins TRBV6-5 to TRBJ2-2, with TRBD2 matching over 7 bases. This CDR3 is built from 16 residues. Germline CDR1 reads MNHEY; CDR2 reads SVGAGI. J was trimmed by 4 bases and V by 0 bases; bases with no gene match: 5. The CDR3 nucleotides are TGTGCCAGCAGTTACTCGCAAGCGGGGCTCACCGGGGAGCTGTTTTTT. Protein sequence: CASSYSQAGLTGELFF.

CDR3 residues: CASSSPARLGKFF. The CDR3 bases are TGTGCCAGCAGCTCCCCGGCGAGGTTGGGAAAGTTCTTC. V usage is TRBV7-2 and J usage is TRBJ2-1; D gene uncertain. The germline gives CDR1 SGHTA, CDR2 FQGNSA. Trimming removed 4 bases from V and 14 bases from J, with 18 bases in between. The CDR3 consists of 13 residues.

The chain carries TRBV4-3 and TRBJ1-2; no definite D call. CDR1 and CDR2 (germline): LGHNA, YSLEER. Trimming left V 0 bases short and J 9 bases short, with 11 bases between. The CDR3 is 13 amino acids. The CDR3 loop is CASSQDRQDRYTF. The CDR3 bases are TGCGCCAGCAGCCAAGATCGGCAGGACCGCTACACCTTC.

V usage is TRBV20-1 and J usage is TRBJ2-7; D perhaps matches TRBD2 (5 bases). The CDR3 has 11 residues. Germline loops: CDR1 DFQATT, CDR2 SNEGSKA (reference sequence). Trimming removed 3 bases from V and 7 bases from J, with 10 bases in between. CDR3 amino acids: CSASQPGEQYF. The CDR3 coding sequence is TGCAGTGCTAGTCAGCCGGGGGAGCAGTACTTC.

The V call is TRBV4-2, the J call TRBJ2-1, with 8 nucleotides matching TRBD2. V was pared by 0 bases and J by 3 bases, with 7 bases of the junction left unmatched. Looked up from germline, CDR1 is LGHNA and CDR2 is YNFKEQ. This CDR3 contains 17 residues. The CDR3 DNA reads TGTGCCAGCAGCCAAGATCTCGCACTAGCGGTCTACAATGAGCAGTTCTTC. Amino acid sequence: CASSQDLALAVYNEQFF.

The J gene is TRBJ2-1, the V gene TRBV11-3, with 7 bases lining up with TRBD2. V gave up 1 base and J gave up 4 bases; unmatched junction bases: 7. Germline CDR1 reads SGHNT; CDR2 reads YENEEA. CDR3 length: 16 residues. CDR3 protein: CASSLGREEVYNEQFF. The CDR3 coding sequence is TGTGCCAGCAGCTTAGGTCGGGAGGAGGTTTACAATGAGCAGTTCTTC.

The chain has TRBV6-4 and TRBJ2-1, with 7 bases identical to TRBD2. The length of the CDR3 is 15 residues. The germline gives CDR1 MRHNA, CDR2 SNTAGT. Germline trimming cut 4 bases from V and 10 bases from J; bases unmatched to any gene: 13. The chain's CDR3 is CASSALAGVSKEQFF. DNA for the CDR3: TGTGCCAGCAGTGCCCTGGCGGGAGTATCGAAAGAGCAGTTCTTC.

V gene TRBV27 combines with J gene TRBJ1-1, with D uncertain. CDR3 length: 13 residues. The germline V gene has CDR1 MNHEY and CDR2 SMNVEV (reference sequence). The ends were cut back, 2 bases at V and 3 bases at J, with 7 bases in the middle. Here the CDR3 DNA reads TGTGCCAGCAGTTTAAAGGAGTACACTGAAGCTTTCTTT. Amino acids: CASSLKEYTEAFF.